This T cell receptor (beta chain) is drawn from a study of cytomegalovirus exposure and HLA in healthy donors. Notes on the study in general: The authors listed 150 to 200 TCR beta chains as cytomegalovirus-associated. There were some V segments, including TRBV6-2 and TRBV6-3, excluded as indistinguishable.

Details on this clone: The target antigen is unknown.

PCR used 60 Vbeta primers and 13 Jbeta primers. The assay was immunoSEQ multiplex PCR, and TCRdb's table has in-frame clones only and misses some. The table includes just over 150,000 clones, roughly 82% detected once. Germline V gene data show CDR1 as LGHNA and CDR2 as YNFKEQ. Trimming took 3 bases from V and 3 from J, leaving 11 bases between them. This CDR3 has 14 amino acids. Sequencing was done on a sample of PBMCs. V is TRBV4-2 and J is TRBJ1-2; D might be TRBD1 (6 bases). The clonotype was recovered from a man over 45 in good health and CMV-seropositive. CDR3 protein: CASSQPGGDYGYTF. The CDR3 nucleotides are TGTGCCAGCAGCCAGCCGGGGGGCGACTATGGCTACACCTTC.